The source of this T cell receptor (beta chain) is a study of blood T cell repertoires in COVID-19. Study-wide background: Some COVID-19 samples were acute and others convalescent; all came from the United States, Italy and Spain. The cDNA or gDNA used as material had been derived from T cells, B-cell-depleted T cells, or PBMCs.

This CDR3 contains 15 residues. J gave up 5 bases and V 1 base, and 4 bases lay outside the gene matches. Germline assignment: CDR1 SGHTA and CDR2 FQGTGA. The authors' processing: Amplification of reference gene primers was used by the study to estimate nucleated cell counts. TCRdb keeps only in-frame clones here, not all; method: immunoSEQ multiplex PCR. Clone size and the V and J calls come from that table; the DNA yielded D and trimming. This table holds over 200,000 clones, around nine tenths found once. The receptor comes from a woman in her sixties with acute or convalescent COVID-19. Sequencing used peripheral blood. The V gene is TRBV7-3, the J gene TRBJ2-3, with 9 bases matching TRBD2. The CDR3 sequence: CASSLRLAGLDTQYF. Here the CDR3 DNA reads TGTGCCAGCAGCTTAAGGCTAGCGGGGTTAGATACGCAGTATTTT.